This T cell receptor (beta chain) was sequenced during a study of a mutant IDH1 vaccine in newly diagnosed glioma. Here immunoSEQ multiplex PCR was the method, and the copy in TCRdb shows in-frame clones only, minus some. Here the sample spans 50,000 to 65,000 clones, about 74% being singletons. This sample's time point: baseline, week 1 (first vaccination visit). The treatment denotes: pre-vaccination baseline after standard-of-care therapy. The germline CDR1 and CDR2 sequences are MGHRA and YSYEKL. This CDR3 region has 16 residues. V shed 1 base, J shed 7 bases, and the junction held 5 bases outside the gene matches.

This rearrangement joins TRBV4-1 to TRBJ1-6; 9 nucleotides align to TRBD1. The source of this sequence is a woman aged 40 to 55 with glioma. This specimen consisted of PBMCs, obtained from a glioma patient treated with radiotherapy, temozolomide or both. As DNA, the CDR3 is TGCGCCAGCAGCCAAGGGACAGGGGCTCGCAATTCACCCCTCCACTTT. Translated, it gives CASSQGTGARNSPLHF.